This entry describes one T cell receptor (beta chain). Its antigen is unidentified. Mismatch with germline at one junction end may stem from a read error. The data were obtained in a study of breast tumors, draining lymph nodes, adjacent tissues. Study-wide points: Tumor TCR diversity was below lymph nodes but above nontumor tissue.

Axillary draining lymph nodes of breast cancer patients supplied the node samples. The germline V gene encodes CDR1 LNHDA and CDR2 SQIVND (reference sequence). This CDR3 is built from 18 residues. TCRdb used MiXCR to reprocess the multiplex PCR reads, holding one entry per CDR3 protein. This table holds about 180,000 distinct CDR3 sequences, 33% found once. The origin of this receptor is a female donor with breast cancer. Some clones in this sample may be carry-over from other donors' samples. Sequencing input: axillary lymph node tissue. V and J are TRBV19 and TRBJ2-6; D is perhaps TRBD2 (6 bases). In DNA, the CDR3 is TGTGCCAGCAGTATGGTGGGAGGCGGCGTCTCTGGGGCCAACGTCCCGACTTTC. It translates to CASSMVGGGVSGANVPTF.